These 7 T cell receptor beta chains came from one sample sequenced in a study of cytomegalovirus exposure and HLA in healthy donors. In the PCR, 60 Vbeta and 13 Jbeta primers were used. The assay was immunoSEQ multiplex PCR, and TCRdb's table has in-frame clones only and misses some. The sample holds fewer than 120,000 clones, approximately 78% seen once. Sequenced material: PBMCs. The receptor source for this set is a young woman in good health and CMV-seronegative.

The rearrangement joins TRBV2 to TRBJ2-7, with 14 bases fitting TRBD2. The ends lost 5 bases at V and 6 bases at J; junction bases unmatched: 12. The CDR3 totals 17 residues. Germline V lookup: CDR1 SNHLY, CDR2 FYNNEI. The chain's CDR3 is CASSRGLAGVAGFEQYF. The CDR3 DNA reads TGTGCCAGCAGTAGGGGACTAGCGGGAGTTGCAGGTTTCGAGCAGTACTTC.

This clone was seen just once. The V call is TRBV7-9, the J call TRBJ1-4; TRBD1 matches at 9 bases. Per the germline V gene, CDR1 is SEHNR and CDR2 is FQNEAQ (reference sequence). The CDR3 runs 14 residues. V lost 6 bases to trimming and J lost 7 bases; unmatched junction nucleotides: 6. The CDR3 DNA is TGTGCCAGCAGGGGACAGGGAACGACTGAAAAACTGTTTTTT. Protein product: CASRGQGTTEKLFF. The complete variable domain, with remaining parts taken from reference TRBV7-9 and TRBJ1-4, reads DTGVSQNPRHKITKRGQNVTFRCDPISEHNRLYWYRQTLGQGPEFLTYFQNEAQLEKSRLLSDRFSAERPKGSFSTLEIQRTEQGDSAMYLCASRGQGTTEKLFFGSGTQLSVL.

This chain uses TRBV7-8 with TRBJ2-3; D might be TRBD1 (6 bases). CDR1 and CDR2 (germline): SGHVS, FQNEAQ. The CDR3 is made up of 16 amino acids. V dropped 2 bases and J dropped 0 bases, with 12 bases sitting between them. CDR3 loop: CASSLLRGGSTDTQYF. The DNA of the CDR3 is TGTGCCAGCAGCTTACTTCGTGGGGGCAGCACAGATACGCAGTATTTT.

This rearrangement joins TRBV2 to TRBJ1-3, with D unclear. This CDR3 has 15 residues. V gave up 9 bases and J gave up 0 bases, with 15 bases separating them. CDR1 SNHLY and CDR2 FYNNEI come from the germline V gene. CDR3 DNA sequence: TGTGCCAGGCACGTTTCAGACAACTCTGGAAACACCATATATTTT. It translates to CARHVSDNSGNTIYF.

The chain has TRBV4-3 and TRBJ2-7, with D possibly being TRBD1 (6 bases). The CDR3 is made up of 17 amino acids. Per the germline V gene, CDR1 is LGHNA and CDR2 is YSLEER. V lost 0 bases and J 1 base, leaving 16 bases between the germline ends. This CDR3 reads CASSQELDSISSYEQYF. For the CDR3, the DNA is TGCGCCAGCAGCCAAGAATTGGACAGCATATCTTCCTACGAGCAGTACTTC.

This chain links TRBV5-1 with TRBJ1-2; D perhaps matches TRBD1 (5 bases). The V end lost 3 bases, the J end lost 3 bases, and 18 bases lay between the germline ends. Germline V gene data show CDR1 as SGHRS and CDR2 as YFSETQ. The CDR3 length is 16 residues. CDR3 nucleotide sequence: TGCGCCAGCAGCTCCGGTGGCACAGGTCGGGACTATGGCTACACCTTC. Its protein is CASSSGGTGRDYGYTF.

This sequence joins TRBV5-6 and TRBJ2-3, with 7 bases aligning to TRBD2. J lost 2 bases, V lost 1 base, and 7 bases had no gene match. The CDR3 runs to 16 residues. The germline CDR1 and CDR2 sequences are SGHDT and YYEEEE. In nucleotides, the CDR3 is TGTGCCAGCAGCTTGCTGGCGGGGGTTTACACAGATACGCAGTATTTT. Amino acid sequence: CASSLLAGVYTDTQYF.